Each of the 20 T cell receptor beta chains below was sequenced from the same sample in a study of regulatory T cells in long-lasting Graves disease. Relying on iRepertoire HTBI primers and Arm-PCR of CDR3 regions, the team built TCR beta libraries. One entry per CDR3 protein results from TCRdb running MiXCR on the multiplex PCR reads. This sample yields under 500,000 distinct CDR3 sequences, of which 20% to 25% are seen a single time; about a fifth belongs to the top ten. Time point in this sample: persistent/refractory GD, antithyroid drugs over 5 years with positive TRAb. Extracted RNA from PBMCs served as the source of the TCR library. The sequencing here drew on peripheral blood mononuclear cells (PBMCs), taken when the disease was refractory, from a patient treated with antithyroid drugs. These receptors originate from a female donor with Graves disease.

A few counts support this clonotype. The chain carries TRBV20-1 and TRBJ2-7; D ambiguous. The CDR3 extends over 12 amino acids. Germline values: CDR1 DFQATT, CDR2 SNEGSKA (reference sequence). The ends were cut back, 4 bases at V and 3 bases at J, with 10 bases in the middle. Here the CDR3 reads CSATSFDYEQYF. Written as DNA, the CDR3 is TGCAGTGCTACTAGTTTCGACTACGAGCAGTACTTC.

The chain has TRBV5-1 and TRBJ2-7; the D is unclear. The CDR3 has 14 residues. The ends were cut back, 1 base at V and 6 bases at J, with 14 bases in the middle. Germline V gene lookup returns CDR1 SGHRS and CDR2 YFSETQ. CDR3 amino acids: CASSLRSYSFEQYF. The CDR3 DNA follows: TGCGCCAGCAGCTTGCGGAGTTACTCATTCGAGCAGTACTTC.

This clonotype appeared a few times. The chain couples TRBV29-1 to TRBJ2-7; D tentatively fits TRBD1 or TRBD2 (5 bases each). V lost 4 bases, J lost 10 bases, and 14 bases lay in between. Germline lookup yields CDR1 SQVTM and CDR2 ANQGSEA. This CDR3 comprises 11 residues. For the CDR3, the DNA is TGCAGCGTTGTATCCGGGGCCCTCCAGTACTTC. It specifies CSVVSGALQYF.

The chain uses TRBV6-2 or TRBV6-3 and TRBJ1-1, with D possibly being TRBD1 (5 bases). This CDR3 spans 14 amino acids. V dropped 5 bases and J dropped 4 bases, with 14 bases sitting between them. Germline V gene data show CDR1 as MNHEY and CDR2 as SVGEGT. In DNA form, the CDR3 reads TGTGCCAGCAGTCCGGGGGTCTTGAGCACTGAAGCTTTCTTT. This sequence encodes CASSPGVLSTEAFF.

In this sample, this clonotype turned up a few times. The rearrangement joins TRBV29-1 to TRBJ1-1, with D maybe TRBD1 (5 bases). The CDR3 consists of 12 residues. The V end was cut by 4 bases, the J end by 4 bases, with 10 bases between. Per the germline V gene, CDR1 is SQVTM and CDR2 is ANQGSEA. The CDR3 coding sequence is TGCAGCGTTGCCACAGGCGTCACTGAAGCTTTCTTT. Translation gives CSVATGVTEAFF.

The genes are TRBV6-1 and TRBJ1-6; 9 bases line up with TRBD1. Germline CDR1 is MNHNS and CDR2 is SASEGT. J was trimmed by 8 bases and V by 5 bases; bases with no gene match: 13. The CDR3 is 17 amino acids. In DNA form, the CDR3 reads TGTGCCAGCAGTCGGACAGGGGCCGTACGGGTGGATTCACCCCTCCACTTT. Translating gives CASSRTGAVRVDSPLHF.

Note on this clonotype: Sequence at one end of the junction differs from germline and may be a read error. The rearrangement joins TRBV19 to TRBJ2-7, with 10 positions matching TRBD2. The CDR3 contains 15 residues. Germline V gene lookup returns CDR1 LNHDA and CDR2 SQIVND (reference sequence). The CDR3: CASSITLAGIYGQYF. The CDR3 bases are TGTGCCAGTAGTATAACACTAGCGGGAATCTACGGGCAGTACTTC.

The chain combines TRBV4-1 with TRBJ2-7, with 10 bases matching TRBD2. Germline assignment: CDR1 MGHRA and CDR2 YSYEKL. Trimming cost V 5 bases and J 7 bases; bases outside gene matches: 8. This CDR3 has 14 amino acids. The CDR3 DNA follows: TGCGCCAGCAGCGTCTGCCTAGCGGGAGAAGAGCAGTACTTC. Translating gives CASSVCLAGEEQYF.

V is TRBV7-9 and J is TRBJ2-2; possibly TRBD2 for D (5 bases). Trimming took off 5 bases at V and 5 bases at J, with 12 bases between the two ends. CDR3 length equals 14 residues. Germline loops: CDR1 SEHNR, CDR2 FQNEAQ (reference sequence). CDR3: CASSARAGTGELFF. CDR3 nucleotides: TGTGCCAGCAGCGCCCGGGCGGGTACCGGGGAGCTGTTTTTT.

V usage is TRBV27 and J usage is TRBJ1-5, with TRBD1 identical over 7 bases. The germline gives CDR1 MNHEY, CDR2 SMNVEV (reference sequence). The CDR3 contains 14 residues. The V gene end was trimmed by 5 bases and the J gene end by 3 bases; junction bases not matched to a gene: 4. The CDR3 bases are TGTGCCAGCAGTACGACAGGGATCAATCAGCCCCAGCATTTT. Translated, it gives CASSTTGINQPQHF.

Many counts were recorded for this clonotype. The chain has TRBV12-3 or TRBV12-4 and TRBJ2-7; D is ambiguous. There are 14 residues in the CDR3. Trimming pared 7 bases from V and 4 bases from J, leaving 17 bases between. The CDR3: CASTPWSIGYEQYF. As DNA, the CDR3 is TGTGCCAGCACCCCGTGGAGCATAGGATACGAGCAGTACTTC.

J is TRBJ2-7 and V is TRBV30; 7 positions match TRBD2. The V gene end was trimmed by 3 bases and the J gene end by 6 bases; junction bases not matched to a gene: 8. From germline, CDR1 is GTSNPN and CDR2 SVGIG (reference sequence). The CDR3 is 13 amino acids. The chain's CDR3 is CAWSLADTSEQYF. The CDR3 coding sequence is TGTGCCTGGAGCCTAGCGGATACTTCCGAGCAGTACTTC.

This clonotype was found many times. J is TRBJ1-6 and V is TRBV27, with 9 bases identical to TRBD1. V was pared by 6 bases and J by 7 bases, with 7 bases of the junction left unmatched. This CDR3 contains 15 residues. Per the germline V gene, CDR1 is MNHEY and CDR2 is SMNVEV (reference sequence). CDR3 region: CASSSAGTGNSPLHF. CDR3 nucleotides: TGTGCCAGCAGCTCCGCCGGGACAGGGAATTCACCCCTCCACTTT.

This clonotype appeared many times. The chain joins TRBV20-1 to TRBJ1-1; D possibly corresponds to TRBD1 (6 bases). V lost 6 bases, J lost 0 bases, and 17 bases lay in between. This CDR3 is built from 15 residues. Germline V gene lookup returns CDR1 DFQATT and CDR2 SNEGSKA (reference sequence). In DNA, the CDR3 is TGCAGTGCCAAAAACAGGGACCATTTGAACACTGAAGCTTTCTTT. It encodes CSAKNRDHLNTEAFF.

This clonotype was counted many times. The chain recombines TRBV24-1 with TRBJ2-2; a weak D match, TRBD1 (5 bases). Germline values: CDR1 KGHDR, CDR2 SFDVKD. The V end lost 4 bases, the J end lost 5 bases, and 13 bases lay between the germline ends. There are 15 residues in the CDR3. Here the CDR3 DNA reads TGTGCCACCAGTGACACAAAAAGACAGACCGGGGAGCTGTTTTTT. Protein: CATSDTKRQTGELFF.

This clonotype was seen more than once but under ten times. The chain joins TRBV24-1 to TRBJ2-2; D gene ambiguous. Germline CDR1 KGHDR, CDR2 SFDVKD. This CDR3 has 13 residues. Trimming left V 7 bases short and J 7 bases short, with 12 bases between. CDR3 protein: CATRGENDGELFF. The CDR3 DNA reads TGTGCCACCAGGGGTGAGAACGACGGGGAGCTGTTTTTT.

This clonotype was seen ten or more times. The J gene is TRBJ1-5, the V gene TRBV12-3 or TRBV12-4, with a weak D call TRBD1 (6 bases). V was cut by 3 bases and J by 7 bases, with 13 bases left in between. This CDR3 region has 14 residues. The CDR3 coding sequence is TGTGCCAGCAGTTTCAACAGGGTGTTCCAGCCCCAGCATTTT. Amino acid sequence: CASSFNRVFQPQHF.

This chain connects TRBV20-1 to TRBJ1-6, with 10 bases fitting TRBD1. This CDR3 spans 14 amino acids. The germline CDR1 and CDR2 sequences are DFQATT and SNEGSKA (reference sequence). J gave up 14 bases and V 2 bases, and 9 bases lay outside the gene matches. CDR3 in DNA: TGCAGTGCTAGAACCGGGACAGGGGCTTTTTCCCTCCACTTT. Translated, it gives CSARTGTGAFSLHF.

At least ten counts were recorded for this clonotype. The chain joins TRBV28 to TRBJ2-5; the match to TRBD1 covers 7 bases. This CDR3 spans 16 amino acids. After removal of 5 bases from V and 1 base from J, the junction contained 10 bases not matched to a gene. The V gene's germline CDR1 is MDHEN and CDR2 SYDVKM. CDR3 bases: TGTGCCAGCAGTCCTGAGTTGGCAGGGGGCCAAGAGACCCAGTACTTC. Residues: CASSPELAGGQETQYF.

The sample holds many counts of this clonotype. This chain joins TRBV10-3 and TRBJ1-1, with 9 bases matching TRBD1. This CDR3 region has 14 residues. Unmatched junction bases numbered 5, after V lost 9 bases and J lost 0 bases. Germline CDR1 ENHRY, CDR2 SYGVKD. The CDR3 nucleotides are TGTGCCATATCCGGGACAGGGATGAACACTGAAGCTTTCTTT. Its protein is CAISGTGMNTEAFF.